The 14 T cell receptor beta chains listed next were all sequenced from one sample in a study of T-cell memory formation after mild COVID-19. TCRdb ran MiXCR on the 5' RACE reads and lists one entry per CDR3 protein. The sample carries under 600,000 distinct CDR3 sequences, roughly 21% recorded once. The sequencing sample was made of PBMCs or a T cell subset sorted from them (not recorded which). These receptor sequences come from an adult woman who had mild COVID-19 (a few samples of this study predate the infection). Cell type and time point are not known.

This clonotype was detected only a few times. The genes are TRBV29-1 and TRBJ1-1; no reliable D call. The CDR3 contains 11 residues. Trimming shortened V by 6 bases and J by 7 bases, and 12 bases separated the two germline ends. Germline CDR1 and CDR2: SQVTM and ANQGSEA. CDR3 in amino acids: CSVVTGNEAFF. CDR3 nucleotide sequence: TGCAGCGTCGTCACCGGGAATGAAGCTTTCTTT.

The V gene is TRBV14, the J gene TRBJ2-2; unclear D gene. CDR1 SGHDN and CDR2 FVKESK come from the germline V gene. V was pared by 2 bases and J by 7 bases, with 8 bases between. The CDR3 length is 13 residues. The CDR3, as DNA: TGTGCCAGCAGCCAAAATTTAGTCGGGGAGCTGTTTTTT. Its protein product is CASSQNLVGELFF.

The rearrangement joins TRBV5-6 to TRBJ1-6, with TRBD1 as a possible D gene (5 bases). Trimming left V 1 base short and J 6 bases short, with 8 bases between. The CDR3 runs to 14 residues. CDR1 SGHDT and CDR2 YYEEEE come from the germline V gene. CDR3 DNA: TGTGCCAGCAGCTTGCAGGGATCTAATTCACCCCTCCACTTT. Protein sequence: CASSLQGSNSPLHF.

The gene calls are TRBV14 and TRBJ2-7; the D gene is possibly TRBD2 (6 bases). CDR3 size: 14 residues. Trimming removed 4 bases from V and 0 bases from J, with 10 bases in between. Germline V gene sequence: CDR1 SGHDN, CDR2 FVKESK. DNA of the CDR3: TGTGCCAGCAGCCTCGGGACTCTCTCCTACGAGCAGTACTTC. The encoded protein is CASSLGTLSYEQYF.

The V call is TRBV7-8, the J call TRBJ2-3; D is perhaps TRBD2 (6 bases). This CDR3 has 14 residues. Germline CDR1 SGHVS, CDR2 FQNEAQ. With 11 bases removed from V and 2 bases from J, the gap between germline ends came to 17 bases. CDR3 nucleotide sequence: TGTGCCTCTTCTTGGGCGGGGACCACAGATACGCAGTATTTT. Translation: CASSWAGTTDTQYF.

There are a few counts of this clonotype. The rearrangement uses TRBV20-1 and TRBJ1-2; D is unclear. The CDR3 loop spans 11 amino acids. V was trimmed by 0 bases and J by 10 bases, leaving 9 bases between them. From germline, CDR1 is DFQATT and CDR2 SNEGSKA (reference sequence). The CDR3 DNA sequence: TGCAGTGCTAGAGATGGATTCGACTACACCTTC. It codes for CSARDGFDYTF.

This sequence joins TRBV5-1 and TRBJ1-2, with D hard to call. V was shortened by 5 bases and J by 3 bases, with 8 bases between the two germline ends. Per germline, CDR1 SGHRS and CDR2 YFSETQ. This CDR3 spans 12 amino acids. CDR3 sequence (DNA): TGCGCCAGCAGGAATTCCGACTATGGCTACACCTTC. This sequence encodes CASRNSDYGYTF.

This clonotype was counted only a few times. This chain joins TRBV20-1 and TRBJ2-1; TRBD2 agrees at 8 bases. After removal of 4 bases from V and 4 bases from J, the junction contained 9 bases not matched to a gene. Germline V gene data show CDR1 as DFQATT and CDR2 as SNEGSKA (reference sequence). This CDR3 has 15 amino acids. The CDR3 sequence is CSAITRASGYNEQFF. In DNA, the CDR3 is TGCAGTGCTATAACACGGGCTAGCGGGTACAATGAGCAGTTCTTC.

This clonotype came up a few times. The chain combines TRBV5-1 with TRBJ2-3; 9 nucleotides match TRBD2. Trimming took 0 bases from V and 2 from J; bases not matched to a gene: 4. CDR3 length equals 16 residues. The germline gives CDR1 SGHRS, CDR2 YFSETQ. CDR3 region: CASSLGLAEYTDTQYF. DNA of the CDR3: TGCGCCAGCAGCTTGGGACTAGCGGAATACACAGATACGCAGTATTTT.

In this sample, this clonotype turned up many times. CDR3 coding DNA: TGTGCCAGCAGCTTAATTATTGCTAGCGGGAGCTACGAGCAGTACTTC. Translated: CASSLIIASGSYEQYF. The chain has TRBV7-2 and TRBJ2-7, with 10 positions matching TRBD2. Germline CDR1 reads SGHTA; CDR2 reads FQGNSA. CDR3 length: 16 amino acids. The V segment lost 2 bases and the J segment 3 bases; nucleotides outside the gene matches: 7. Complete variable domain (other parts from reference TRBV7-2 and TRBJ2-7): GAGVSQSPSNKVTEKGKDVELRCDPISGHTALYWYRQSLGQGLEFLIYFQGNSAPDKSGLPSDRFSAERTGGSVSTLTIQRTQQEDSAVYLCASSLIIASGSYEQYFGPGTRLTVT.

This clonotype was observed a handful of times. The chain carries TRBV6-5 and TRBJ1-2; 7 bases align to TRBD1. J lost 3 bases, V lost 7 bases, and 5 bases had no gene match. The CDR3 contains 13 residues. Germline V CDR1 and CDR2: MNHEY, SVGAGI. As DNA, the CDR3 is TGTGCCAGCACGAGACAGGGATACTATGGCTACACCTTC. It translates to CASTRQGYYGYTF.

The chain combines TRBV6-6 with TRBJ2-7; unclear D gene. The CDR3 is 15 residues long. The germline V gene has CDR1 MNHNY and CDR2 SVGAGI (reference sequence). V was clipped by 6 bases and J by 2 bases, with 17 bases between them. The CDR3 DNA sequence: TGTGCCAGCAGGCTCACAGAAACCTCCACCTACGAGCAGTACTTC. Protein product: CASRLTETSTYEQYF.

This clonotype has more than one count but fewer than ten. The chain employs TRBV6-5 and TRBJ2-2, with D perhaps TRBD1 (5 bases). Between the trimmed V and J ends, which lost 2 bases and 9 bases, there was a span of 10 bases. The V gene's germline CDR1 is MNHEY and CDR2 SVGAGI. The CDR3 runs to 13 residues. CDR3: CASSYRSDRELFF. DNA for the CDR3: TGTGCCAGCAGTTACAGATCGGACAGGGAGCTGTTTTTT.

This clonotype was observed a few times. J is TRBJ1-2 and V is TRBV7-8; D unresolved. Trimming took 6 bases from V and 0 from J, leaving 20 bases between them. There are 17 residues in the CDR3. Germline V gene lookup returns CDR1 SGHVS and CDR2 FQNEAQ. This CDR3 reads CASSLEARAGSNYGYTF. The CDR3 region has the DNA TGTGCCAGCAGTCTCGAAGCGAGGGCAGGATCTAACTATGGCTACACCTTC.